The text below deals with one T cell receptor beta chain. Its antigen is unknown. Germline CDR1 SNHLY, CDR2 FYNNEI. V was pared by 7 bases and J by 4 bases, with 11 bases of the junction left unmatched. CDR3 length: 15 residues. The source of the sample is a study of blood T cells in healthy people across ages. Primed by a sample-barcoded 5' primer and a J-beta primer mix, a second PCR proceeded for roughly 7 to 12 cycles. TCRdb used MiXCR to reprocess the 5' RACE reads, holding one entry per CDR3 protein. The table has 1.5 million to 2 million distinct CDR3 sequences, just under 50% seen once. Each individual donor underwent a draw of approximately 10 milliliters of peripheral blood. Notes on the study in general: It was held that the diversity estimates obtained from one million T cells were underestimates.

Input material: blood. This rearrangement joins TRBV2 to TRBJ2-3; 7 nucleotides match TRBD2. The receptor was isolated from a woman in her 40s in good health. CDR3 in amino acids: CASKAGPDEADTQYF. The DNA for the CDR3 is TGTGCCAGCAAAGCGGGACCCGACGAGGCAGATACGCAGTATTTT. Full variable domain (remainder filled in from reference TRBV2 and TRBJ2-3): EPEVTQTPSHQVTQMGQEVILRCVPISNHLYFYWYRQILGQKVEFLVSFYNNEISEKSEIFDDQFSVERPDGSNFTLKIRSTKLEDSAMYFCASKAGPDEADTQYFGPGTRLTVL.